A selection of T cell receptor beta chains follows, all from one sample in a study of control samples from healthy donors and cancer patients. TCRdb's copy holds only in-frame clones and misses some; the assay was immunoSEQ multiplex PCR. The sample records 140,000 to 150,000 clones, approximately 93% being singletons. Specimen: blood. These receptors were obtained from a young man in good health. The CDR3 runs from the conserved cysteine through the conserved F or W. D genes are given only for firm matches. Clone size is stated in some rows and not others, as once, few, many or a class when expanded.

CDR3 protein: CASSSNRTSGSNRNEQFF; CDR3 DNA: TGTGCCAGCAGCTCAAACCGGACTAGCGGGAGTAATAGGAATGAGCAGTTCTTC; V gene: TRBV28; D gene: TRBD2; J gene: TRBJ2-1; clone size: NA
CDR3 protein: CASSLRLYEQFF; CDR3 DNA: TGTGCCAGCAGCTTACGCCTGTATGAGCAGTTCTTC; V gene: TRBV7-2; D gene: NA; J gene: TRBJ2-1; clone size: NA
CDR3 protein: CASSSGVTYEQYF; CDR3 DNA: TGTGCCAGCAGCAGTGGGGTTACCTACGAGCAGTACTTC; V gene: TRBV7-2; D gene: NA; J gene: TRBJ2-7; clone size: NA
CDR3 protein: CASTTGQGLYNEQFF; CDR3 DNA: TGTGCCAGCACCACCGGACAGGGGCTCTACAATGAGCAGTTCTTC; V gene: TRBV9; D gene: TRBD1; J gene: TRBJ2-1; clone size: NA
CDR3 protein: CASKPGIYTSSIYEQYF; CDR3 DNA: TGTGCCAGCAAGCCCGGAATTTACACCTCAAGCATCTACGAGCAGTACTTC; V gene: TRBV27; D gene: NA; J gene: TRBJ2-7; clone size: NA
CDR3 protein: CASSPFGPRGTYNEQFF; CDR3 DNA: TGTGCCAGCTCACCCTTCGGGCCGAGGGGAACCTACAATGAGCAGTTCTTC; V gene: TRBV18; D gene: NA; J gene: TRBJ2-1; clone size: NA
CDR3 protein: CATRGTKAGELFF; CDR3 DNA: TGCGCCACCCGCGGGACTAAAGCCGGGGAGCTGTTTTTT; V gene: TRBV5-1; D gene: TRBD2; J gene: TRBJ2-2; clone size: NA
CDR3 protein: CASSRGLYYGYTF; CDR3 DNA: TGTGCCAGTAGCAGGGGGTTGTACTATGGCTACACCTTC; V gene: TRBV19; D gene: TRBD1; J gene: TRBJ1-2; clone size: NA
CDR3 protein: CASSLYGFGTGELFF; CDR3 DNA: TGTGCCAGCAGCTTATACGGATTCGGCACCGGGGAGCTGTTTTTT; V gene: TRBV11-3; D gene: NA; J gene: TRBJ2-2; clone size: NA
CDR3 protein: CASSPGTELYYGYTF; CDR3 DNA: TGTGCCAGCAGCCCCGGGACAGAACTTTACTATGGCTACACCTTC; V gene: TRBV5-6; D gene: TRBD1; J gene: TRBJ1-2; clone size: NA
CDR3 protein: CASSPVGRLEGGYTF; CDR3 DNA: TGTGCCAGTAGTCCCGTGGGGCGGCTCGAAGGTGGCTACACCTTC; V gene: TRBV19; D gene: NA; J gene: TRBJ1-2; clone size: few
CDR3 protein: CASSQGPGGSSGNTIYF; CDR3 DNA: TGCGCCAGCAGCCAAGGACCCGGGGGGAGCTCTGGAAACACCATATATTTT; V gene: TRBV4-3; D gene: NA; J gene: TRBJ1-3; clone size: NA
CDR3 protein: CASSFSFGSGSSSYNEQFF; CDR3 DNA: TGTGCCAGCAGCTTCTCCTTTGGTAGCGGGAGTAGCTCCTACAATGAGCAGTTCTTC; V gene: TRBV7-9; D gene: TRBD2; J gene: TRBJ2-1; clone size: NA
CDR3 protein: CASSLEGLAAYEQYF; CDR3 DNA: TGCGCCAGCAGCTTGGAGGGACTAGCGGCCTACGAGCAGTACTTC; V gene: TRBV5-1; D gene: TRBD2; J gene: TRBJ2-7; clone size: NA
CDR3 protein: CASSRLNEQFF; CDR3 DNA: TGTGCCAGCAGCCGTTTAAATGAGCAGTTCTTC; V gene: TRBV7-9; D gene: NA; J gene: TRBJ2-1; clone size: NA
CDR3 protein: CATSRGQVPEEGYTF; CDR3 DNA: TGTGCCACCAGCAGAGGACAGGTACCAGAGGAGGGCTACACCTTC; V gene: TRBV15; D gene: NA; J gene: TRBJ1-2; clone size: NA
CDR3 protein: CASSLGGTEQYF; CDR3 DNA: TGTGCCAGCAGCTTAGGGGGGACCGAGCAGTACTTC; V gene: TRBV7-9; D gene: NA; J gene: TRBJ2-7; clone size: NA
CDR3 protein: CASSRARVSGNTIYF; CDR3 DNA: TGTGCCAGTAGTAGGGCACGGGTCTCTGGAAACACCATATATTTT; V gene: TRBV19; D gene: NA; J gene: TRBJ1-3; clone size: NA
CDR3 protein: CATPRDREVPTIYF; CDR3 DNA: TGTGCCACGCCCAGGGACAGGGAGGTTCCCACCATATATTTT; V gene: TRBV24-1; D gene: TRBD1; J gene: TRBJ1-3; clone size: NA
CDR3 protein: CASSLYGPGTGTDTQYF; CDR3 DNA: TGTGCCAGCAGTCTCTACGGTCCCGGGACAGGGACTGATACGCAGTATTTT; V gene: TRBV6-2/TRBV6-3; D gene: TRBD1; J gene: TRBJ2-3; clone size: NA
CDR3 protein: CASSGAASGSGKTQYF; CDR3 DNA: TGTGCCAGCAGCGGCGCCGCTAGCGGTTCCGGCAAGACCCAGTACTTC; V gene: TRBV9; D gene: TRBD2; J gene: TRBJ2-5; clone size: NA
CDR3 protein: CASSSSGATDTQYF; CDR3 DNA: TGCGCCAGCAGCTCCAGCGGGGCCACAGATACGCAGTATTTT; V gene: TRBV5-1; D gene: TRBD2; J gene: TRBJ2-3; clone size: NA
CDR3 protein: CASSAQAGGYTF; CDR3 DNA: TGTGCCAGCAGTGCCCAGGCGGGTGGCTACACCTTC; V gene: TRBV6-2/TRBV6-3; D gene: NA; J gene: TRBJ1-2; clone size: NA
CDR3 protein: CASSQGESSQFF; CDR3 DNA: TGTGCCAGCAGCCAAGGTGAATCTTCCCAGTTCTTC; V gene: TRBV3-1/TRBV3-2; D gene: NA; J gene: TRBJ2-1; clone size: NA
CDR3 protein: CASSEIRAGNYEQYF; CDR3 DNA: TGTGCCAGCAGTGAGATACGGGCAGGTAATTACGAGCAGTACTTC; V gene: TRBV6-1; D gene: NA; J gene: TRBJ2-7; clone size: many
CDR3 protein: CASSTHRQASDSGANVLTF; CDR3 DNA: TGTGCCAGCAGCACCCACCGACAGGCTTCTGACTCTGGGGCCAACGTCCTGACTTTC; V gene: TRBV7-8; D gene: NA; J gene: TRBJ2-6; clone size: NA
CDR3 protein: CASSLVAGGAEAFF; CDR3 DNA: TGTGCCAGCAGCTTGGTGGCTGGGGGCGCTGAAGCTTTCTTT; V gene: TRBV5-8; D gene: NA; J gene: TRBJ1-1; clone size: NA
CDR3 protein: CASSLGPYNEQFF; CDR3 DNA: TGTGCCAGCAGCTTGGGTCCCTACAATGAGCAGTTCTTC; V gene: TRBV5-4; D gene: NA; J gene: TRBJ2-1; clone size: NA
CDR3 protein: CASSWASNQPQHF; CDR3 DNA: TGTGCCAGCAGTTGGGCATCCAATCAGCCCCAGCATTTT; V gene: TRBV6-5; D gene: NA; J gene: TRBJ1-5; clone size: NA
CDR3 protein: CASSERRVQSEAFF; CDR3 DNA: TGTGCCAGCAGTGAAAGGCGCGTACAGTCTGAAGCTTTCTTT; V gene: TRBV25-1; D gene: NA; J gene: TRBJ1-1; clone size: NA
CDR3 protein: CASKTGDYGYTF; CDR3 DNA: TGTGCCAGCAAGACAGGGGACTACGGCTACACCTTC; V gene: TRBV6-5; D gene: TRBD1; J gene: TRBJ1-2; clone size: few
CDR3 protein: CASSESGQLIYGYTF; CDR3 DNA: TGTGCCAGCAGTGAAAGTGGACAGCTAATCTATGGCTACACCTTC; V gene: TRBV6-1; D gene: NA; J gene: TRBJ1-2; clone size: NA
CDR3 protein: CASSLRAGANTEAFF; CDR3 DNA: TGTGCCAGCAGCTTAAGGGCAGGCGCGAACACTGAAGCTTTCTTT; V gene: TRBV11-3; D gene: NA; J gene: TRBJ1-1; clone size: few
CDR3 protein: CATSLRDGRGVQHF; CDR3 DNA: TGTGCCACCAGCCTTCGGGACGGCCGAGGGGTCCAGCATTTT; V gene: TRBV24-1; D gene: NA; J gene: TRBJ1-5; clone size: NA
CDR3 protein: CASSRRVWSANTEAFF; CDR3 DNA: TGTGCCAGCAGCCGGAGGGTTTGGAGTGCGAACACTGAAGCTTTCTTT; V gene: TRBV11-2; D gene: NA; J gene: TRBJ1-1; clone size: once
CDR3 protein: CASTDGMNTEAFF; CDR3 DNA: TGCGCCAGTACGGACGGGATGAACACTGAAGCTTTCTTT; V gene: TRBV10-1; D gene: NA; J gene: TRBJ1-1; clone size: NA
CDR3 protein: CASSSGTGYYEQYF; CDR3 DNA: TGTGCCAGCAGCTCCGGGACAGGGTATTACGAGCAGTACTTC; V gene: TRBV7-2; D gene: TRBD1; J gene: TRBJ2-7; clone size: NA
CDR3 protein: CAWSGTAEQFF; CDR3 DNA: TGTGCCTGGAGCGGGACAGCTGAGCAGTTCTTC; V gene: TRBV30; D gene: TRBD1; J gene: TRBJ2-1; clone size: NA
CDR3 protein: CASSTDRGEYMGNEQFF; CDR3 DNA: TGTGCCAGCAGTACTGACAGGGGTGAATATATGGGAAATGAGCAGTTCTTC; V gene: TRBV7-9; D gene: TRBD1; J gene: TRBJ2-1; clone size: NA
CDR3 protein: CASSLGDRGRGETQYF; CDR3 DNA: TGTGCCAGCAGCTTAGGGGACAGGGGTAGAGGGGAGACCCAGTACTTC; V gene: TRBV11-3; D gene: TRBD1; J gene: TRBJ2-5; clone size: NA
CDR3 protein: CASSRDSPPPEAFF; CDR3 DNA: TGTGCCAGCAGCCGGGACAGTCCCCCTCCTGAAGCTTTCTTT; V gene: TRBV6-5; D gene: TRBD1; J gene: TRBJ1-1; clone size: NA
CDR3 protein: CASIFAGGTYEQYF; CDR3 DNA: TGTGCCAGCATTTTTGCAGGGGGGACCTACGAGCAGTACTTC; V gene: TRBV28; D gene: NA; J gene: TRBJ2-7; clone size: NA
CDR3 protein: CASSQEWQGIYEQYF; CDR3 DNA: TGTGCCAGCAGCCAAGAATGGCAGGGTATCTACGAGCAGTACTTC; V gene: TRBV3-1/TRBV3-2; D gene: NA; J gene: TRBJ2-7; clone size: NA
CDR3 protein: CASSTEQGWVPEAFF; CDR3 DNA: TGTGCCAGCAGCACGGAACAGGGTTGGGTGCCTGAAGCTTTCTTT; V gene: TRBV9; D gene: NA; J gene: TRBJ1-1; clone size: NA
CDR3 protein: CASSPFDRPQRSKGNSPLHF; CDR3 DNA: TGTGCCAGCAGTCCGTTCGACAGACCCCAAAGATCAAAGGGGAATTCACCCCTCCACTTT; V gene: TRBV28; D gene: NA; J gene: TRBJ1-6; clone size: NA